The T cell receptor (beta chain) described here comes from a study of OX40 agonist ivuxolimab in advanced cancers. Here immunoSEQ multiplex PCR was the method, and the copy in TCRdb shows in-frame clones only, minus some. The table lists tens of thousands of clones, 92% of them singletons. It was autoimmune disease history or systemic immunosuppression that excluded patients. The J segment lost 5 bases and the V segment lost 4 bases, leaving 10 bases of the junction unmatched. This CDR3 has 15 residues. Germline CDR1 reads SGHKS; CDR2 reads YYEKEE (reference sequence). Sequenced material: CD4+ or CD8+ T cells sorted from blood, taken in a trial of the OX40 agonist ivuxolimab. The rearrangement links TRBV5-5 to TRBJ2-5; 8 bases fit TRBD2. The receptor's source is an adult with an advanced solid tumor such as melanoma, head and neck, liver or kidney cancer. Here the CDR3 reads CASSEAPGGRETQYF. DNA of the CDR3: TGTGCCAGCAGCGAGGCCCCGGGGGGGAGGGAGACCCAGTACTTC.